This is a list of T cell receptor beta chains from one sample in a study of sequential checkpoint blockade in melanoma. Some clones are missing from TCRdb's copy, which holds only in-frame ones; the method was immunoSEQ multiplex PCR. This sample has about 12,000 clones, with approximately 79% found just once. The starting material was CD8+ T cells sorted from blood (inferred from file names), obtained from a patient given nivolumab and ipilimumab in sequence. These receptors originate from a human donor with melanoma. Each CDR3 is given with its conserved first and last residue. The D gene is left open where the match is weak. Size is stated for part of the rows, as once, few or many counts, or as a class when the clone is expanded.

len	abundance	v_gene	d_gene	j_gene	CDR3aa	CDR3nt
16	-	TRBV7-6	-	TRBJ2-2	CASSLPPGGATGELFF	TGTGCCAGCAGCTTACCCCCTGGGGGGGCGACCGGGGAGCTGTTTTTT
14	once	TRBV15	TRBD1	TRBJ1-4	CATSRKQGNEKLFF	TGTGCCACCAGCAGAAAACAGGGGAATGAAAAACTGTTTTTT
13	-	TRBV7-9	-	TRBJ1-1	CASSQRGNTEAFF	TGTGCCAGCAGTCAAAGGGGGAACACTGAAGCTTTCTTT
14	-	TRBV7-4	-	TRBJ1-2	CASSLVGGGYGYTF	TGTGCCAGCAGCTTAGTTGGAGGAGGATATGGCTACACCTTC
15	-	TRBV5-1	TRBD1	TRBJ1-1	CASTPGQGWNTEAFF	TGCGCCAGTACGCCGGGACAGGGATGGAACACTGAAGCTTTCTTT
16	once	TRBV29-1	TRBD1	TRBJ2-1	CSVDGGPGTGFHEQFF	TGCAGCGTTGATGGGGGTCCCGGGACAGGTTTCCATGAGCAGTTCTTC
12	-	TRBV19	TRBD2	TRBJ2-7	CASRAGGYEQYF	TGTGCCAGTAGGGCGGGGGGCTACGAGCAGTACTTC
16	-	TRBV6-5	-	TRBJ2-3	CASSYSRPPATDTQYF	TGTGCCAGCAGTTACTCGAGGCCCCCGGCGACAGATACGCAGTATTTT
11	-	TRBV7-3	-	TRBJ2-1	CASSSSDEQFF	TGTGCCAGCAGCTCATCGGATGAGCAGTTCTTC
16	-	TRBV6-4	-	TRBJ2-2	CASSDSRGSDTGELFF	TGTGCCAGCAGTGACAGTAGGGGGTCAGATACCGGGGAGCTGTTTTTT
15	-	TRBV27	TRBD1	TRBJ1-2	CASSTSDRAEDGYTF	TGTGCCAGCAGTACATCGGACAGGGCAGAGGATGGCTACACCTTC
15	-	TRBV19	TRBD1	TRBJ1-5	CASSTGTGGIQPQHF	TGTGCCAGTAGTACCGGGACAGGGGGCATTCAGCCCCAGCATTTT
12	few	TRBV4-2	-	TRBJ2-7	CASSTGTLEQYF	TGTGCCAGCAGCACCGGGACTCTTGAGCAGTACTTC
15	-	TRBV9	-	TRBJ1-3	CASSPEVGSGNTIYF	TGTGCCAGCAGCCCCGAGGTGGGCTCTGGAAACACCATATATTTT
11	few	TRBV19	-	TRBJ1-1	CATRQNTEAFF	TGTGCCACCAGACAGAACACTGAAGCTTTCTTT
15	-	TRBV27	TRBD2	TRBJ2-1	CASSLAGESYNEQFF	TGTGCCAGCAGTCTAGCGGGAGAATCCTACAATGAGCAGTTCTTC
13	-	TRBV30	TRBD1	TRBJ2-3	CAWNRGRTDTQYF	TGTGCCTGGAATAGGGGGCGCACAGATACGCAGTATTTT
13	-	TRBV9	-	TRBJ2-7	CASSVLGDGEQYF	TGTGCCAGCAGCGTATTGGGAGACGGTGAGCAGTACTTC
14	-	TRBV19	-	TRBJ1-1	CASSISRGWTEAFF	TGTGCCAGTAGTATATCCAGGGGATGGACTGAAGCTTTCTTT
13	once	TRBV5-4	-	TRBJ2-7	CTSSLERSYEQYF	TGTACCAGCAGCTTGGAGCGGTCCTACGAGCAGTACTTC
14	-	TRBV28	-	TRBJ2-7	CASSPTGWPYEQYF	TGTGCCAGCAGTCCAACAGGGTGGCCCTACGAGCAGTACTTC
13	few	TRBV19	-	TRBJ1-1	CASSIGRNTEAFF	TGTGCCAGTAGTATTGGTAGGAACACTGAAGCTTTCTTT
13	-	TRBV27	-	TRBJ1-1	CASSLIGNTEAFF	TGTGCCAGCAGTTTAATTGGCAACACTGAAGCTTTCTTT
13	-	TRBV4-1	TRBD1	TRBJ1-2	CASSLGTGVIGVF	TGCGCCAGCAGCCTCGGGACAGGGGTAATAGGCGTCTTC
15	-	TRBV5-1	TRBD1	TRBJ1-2	CASSPGTGGGWGYTF	TGCGCCAGCAGCCCAGGGACAGGGGGCGGTTGGGGCTACACCTTC
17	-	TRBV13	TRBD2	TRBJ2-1	CASSSGLAGGPRNEQFF	TGTGCCAGCAGCTCAGGACTAGCGGGGGGGCCGCGGAATGAGCAGTTCTTC
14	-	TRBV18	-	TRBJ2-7	CASSIDDGGLEQYF	TGTGCCAGCTCAATCGATGACGGGGGACTCGAGCAGTACTTC
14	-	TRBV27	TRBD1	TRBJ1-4	CASSIQGRNEKLFF	TGTGCCAGCAGCATACAGGGGCGGAATGAAAAACTGTTTTTT
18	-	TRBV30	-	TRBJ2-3	CAWSVREVWFFQADTQYF	TGTGCCTGGAGTGTAAGGGAGGTGTGGTTCTTTCAGGCAGATACGCAGTATTTT
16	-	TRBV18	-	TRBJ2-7	CASSPIERKGDYEQYF	TGTGCCAGCTCACCAATTGAGCGAAAGGGAGACTACGAGCAGTACTTC